This paragraph covers one TCR beta chain sequence. What it recognizes is unknown. The data derive from a study of shared clonotypes between healthy human individuals. In the study overall: Donors had three CD4 naive, three CD4 memory, two CD8 naive and one CD8 memory plate apiece. Study-level results: Despite large depth, rarefaction showed incomplete sorted-subset sequencing. Clonotypes not shared had lower generation probabilities than those common to all four donors.

The V gene's germline CDR1 is MNHEY and CDR2 SVGAGI. There are 14 residues in the CDR3. The V end was cut by 2 bases, the J end by 5 bases, with 12 bases between. Sequenced by immunoSEQ multiplex PCR; TCRdb stores in-frame clones only, minus some. Of about 1.1 million clones listed, around 82% are singletons. This sequence originates from a man between 18 and 29 years old in good health. Some clones in this sample may be carry-over from other donors' samples. The sequencing input was memory CD4+ T cells from PBMCs. Subset described: CD45RA-negative fraction. This chain connects TRBV6-5 to TRBJ2-5, with TRBD2 as a possible D gene (5 bases). In nucleotides, the CDR3 is TGTGCCAGCAGTTACGTGAGGGAAGCGGAGACCCAGTACTTC. Its translation is CASSYVREAETQYF.